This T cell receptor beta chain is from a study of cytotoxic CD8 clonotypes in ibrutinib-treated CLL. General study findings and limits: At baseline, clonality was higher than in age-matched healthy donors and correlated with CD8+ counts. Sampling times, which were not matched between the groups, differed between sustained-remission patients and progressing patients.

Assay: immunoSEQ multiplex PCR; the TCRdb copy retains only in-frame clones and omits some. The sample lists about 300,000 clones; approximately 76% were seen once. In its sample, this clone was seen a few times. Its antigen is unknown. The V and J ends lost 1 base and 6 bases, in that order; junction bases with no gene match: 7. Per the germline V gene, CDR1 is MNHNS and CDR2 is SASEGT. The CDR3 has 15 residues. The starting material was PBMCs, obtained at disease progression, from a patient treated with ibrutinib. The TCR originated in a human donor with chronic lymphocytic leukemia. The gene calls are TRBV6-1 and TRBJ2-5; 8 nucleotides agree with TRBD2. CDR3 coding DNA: TGTGCCAGCAGTGAAGTGGCGGGAGGAGGACAGACCCAGTACTTC. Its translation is CASSEVAGGGQTQYF.